Shown below are 24 T cell receptor beta chains from a single sample sequenced in a study of shared clonotypes between healthy human individuals (dated by TCRdb to between 2020 and 2021). Libraries came from the immunoSEQ multiplex PCR assay. The table comes from immuneACCESS by way of TCRdb, which keeps in-frame sequences with V and J called. Part of the clones is missing from these tables; in studies checked, under half for an unresolved V gene and the rest for unknown reasons. The sample table lists hundreds of thousands of clones, around four fifths of them with a count of one. Around 2% of the sample is taken by the ten largest. Material: memory CD4+ T cells sorted from blood. This sample's cell subset or site label indicates: CD45RA-negative fraction. These receptors originate from a woman aged 25 to 39 in good health.

As to this clone: Being one base from a much bigger clone, this may be a read error. The chain carries TRBV9 and TRBJ2-2; D ambiguous. The CDR3 spans 12 residues. The V gene's germline CDR1 is SGDLS and CDR2 YYNGEE. V lost 4 bases, J lost 3 bases, and 4 bases lay in between. CDR3 protein: CASSPDTGELFF. CDR3 nucleotide sequence: TGTGCCAGCAGCCCCGACACCGGGGAGCTGTTTTTT.

With regard to this clone: A much larger clone is a single base away; this may be a read error. The rearrangement uses TRBV4-1 and TRBJ2-2; 8 nucleotides agree with TRBD1. Trimming cost V 3 bases and J 3 bases; bases outside gene matches: 3. The V gene's germline CDR1 is MGHRA and CDR2 YSYEKL. The CDR3 contains 15 residues. The CDR3 sequence: CASSQEDRDTGELFF. The CDR3 nucleotides are TGCGCCAGCAGCCAGGAGGACAGGGACACCGGGGAGCTGTTTTTT.

This clone was counted between two and nine times. J is TRBJ2-5 and V is TRBV5-1; D is perhaps TRBD1 or TRBD2 (5 bases each). CDR1 SGHRS and CDR2 YFSETQ come from the germline V gene. Between the trimmed V and J ends, which lost 4 bases and 2 bases, there was a span of 12 bases. The CDR3 spans 14 residues. The CDR3 is CASSLGTLQETQYF. The CDR3 DNA reads TGCGCCAGCAGCCTAGGGACCCTACAAGAGACCCAGTACTTC.

CDR3 protein: CASSFSRESNQPQHF. DNA of the CDR3: TGTGCCAGTAGTTTCTCGCGGGAGAGCAATCAGCCCCAGCATTTT. The gene calls are TRBV19 and TRBJ1-5; D remains ambiguous. The germline CDR1 and CDR2 sequences are LNHDA and SQIVND (reference sequence). Deletions cut 5 bases from V and 1 base from J, with 12 bases between. The CDR3 totals 15 residues.

The CDR3 spells CASTLDRLSSYEQYF. CDR3 in DNA: TGTGCCAGCACCTTAGACAGGCTTAGCTCCTACGAGCAGTACTTC. The chain is built from TRBV2 and TRBJ2-7; the D gene is possibly TRBD1 (6 bases). CDR3 length equals 15 residues. Between the trimmed V and J ends, which lost 7 bases and 0 bases, there was a span of 16 bases. CDR1 is SNHLY and CDR2 is FYNNEI in the germline V gene. Full variable domain (rest looked up from reference TRBV2 and TRBJ2-7): EPEVTQTPSHQVTQMGQEVILRCVPISNHLYFYWYRQILGQKVEFLVSFYNNEISEKSEIFDDQFSVERPDGSNFTLKIRSTKLEDSAMYFCASTLDRLSSYEQYFGPGTRLTVT.

This sequence joins TRBV7-2 and TRBJ1-4, with D maybe TRBD1 (5 bases). The germline V gene encodes CDR1 SGHTA and CDR2 FQGNSA. V was clipped by 5 bases and J by 5 bases, with 18 bases between them. This CDR3 has 16 amino acids. CDR3 in amino acids: CASSPLGGGTNEKLFF. The CDR3 nucleotides read TGTGCCAGCAGCCCTCTCGGGGGGGGGACCAATGAAAAACTGTTTTTT.

This clone was picked up one time. The CDR3 protein is CAWRAGPSYEQYF. CDR3 coding DNA: TGTGCCTGGCGGGCGGGACCCTCCTACGAGCAGTACTTC. The genes are TRBV30 and TRBJ2-7, with D possibly TRBD2 on 6 matching bases. Trimming shortened V by 5 bases and J by 0 bases, and 11 bases separated the two germline ends. The CDR3 runs 13 residues. Germline V gene lookup returns CDR1 GTSNPN and CDR2 SVGIG (reference sequence).

The chain has TRBV2 and TRBJ1-5; D is uncertain. The V end lost 6 bases, the J end lost 2 bases, and 8 bases lay between the germline ends. Germline assignment: CDR1 SNHLY and CDR2 FYNNEI. The CDR3 loop spans 13 amino acids. CDR3 sequence reads: CASRLKGNQPQHF. Written as DNA, the CDR3 is TGTGCCAGCAGGCTCAAGGGCAATCAGCCCCAGCATTTT. The whole variable domain, filled in from reference TRBV2 and TRBJ1-5, reads EPEVTQTPSHQVTQMGQEVILRCVPISNHLYFYWYRQILGQKVEFLVSFYNNEISEKSEIFDDQFSVERPDGSNFTLKIRSTKLEDSAMYFCASRLKGNQPQHFGDGTRLSIL.

The chain has TRBV7-8 and TRBJ2-5; 10 nucleotides line up with TRBD2. CDR1 and CDR2 (germline): SGHVS, FQNEAQ. The CDR3 totals 18 residues. Trimming took 4 bases from V and 5 from J; bases not matched to a gene: 16. Written as DNA, the CDR3 is TGTGCCAGCAGCTCCCGGGGTAGCGGGAGGCCCTCTGTGGAGACCCAGTACTTC. Encoded protein: CASSSRGSGRPSVETQYF.

The rearrangement uses TRBV27 and TRBJ2-7, with TRBD2 matching 10 bases. The CDR3 loop spans 20 amino acids. Per germline, CDR1 MNHEY and CDR2 SMNVEV (reference sequence). V gave up 4 bases and J gave up 2 bases; unmatched junction bases: 20. CDR3 coding DNA: TGTGCCAGCAGTTCACCACGGACTAGCGGAGGAGGATTGGCCGCCTACGAGCAGTACTTC. Amino acids: CASSSPRTSGGGLAAYEQYF.

This clone was found a few times. This rearrangement joins TRBV6-5 to TRBJ2-1, with a tentative D call TRBD1 (7 bases). V lost 5 bases and J 3 bases, leaving 14 bases between the germline ends. The CDR3 length is 15 residues. Per the germline V gene, CDR1 is MNHEY and CDR2 is SVGAGI. The CDR3 here is CASSSRQGGYNEQFF. CDR3 sequence (DNA): TGTGCCAGCAGTAGCCGACAGGGAGGCTACAATGAGCAGTTCTTC.

The chain couples TRBV2 to TRBJ2-1; 10 bases align to TRBD1. V lost 3 bases to trimming and J lost 7 bases; unmatched junction nucleotides: 9. There are 16 residues in the CDR3. From germline, CDR1 is SNHLY and CDR2 FYNNEI. CDR3 sequence reads: CASSEQTGGAKNEQFF. CDR3 sequence (DNA): TGTGCCAGCAGTGAGCAGACAGGGGGCGCGAAAAATGAGCAGTTCTTC. The full variable domain, with the rest looked up from reference TRBV2 and TRBJ2-1, is EPEVTQTPSHQVTQMGQEVILRCVPISNHLYFYWYRQILGQKVEFLVSFYNNEISEKSEIFDDQFSVERPDGSNFTLKIRSTKLEDSAMYFCASSEQTGGAKNEQFFGPGTRLTVL.

In this sample, this clone turned up many times. The chain uses TRBV4-1 and TRBJ2-1; 13 bases match TRBD2. Losses at the gene ends were 2 bases for V and 0 bases for J; bases not matched to a gene: 13. Germline CDR1 is MGHRA and CDR2 is YSYEKL. The CDR3 spans 21 residues. The CDR3 protein is CASSQRVPGLAGRSSYNEQFF. The CDR3 region has the DNA TGCGCCAGCAGCCAACGCGTGCCGGGACTAGCGGGAAGGAGCTCCTACAATGAGCAGTTCTTC.

The chain recombines TRBV6-1 with TRBJ1-1; D not certain. This CDR3 has 17 amino acids. V lost 1 base and J 0 bases, leaving 15 bases between the germline ends. The germline V gene encodes CDR1 MNHNS and CDR2 SASEGT. CDR3 sequence reads: CASSEEGRPGLNTEAFF. Here the CDR3 DNA reads TGTGCCAGCAGTGAAGAAGGGAGACCGGGCCTGAACACTGAAGCTTTCTTT.

The CDR3 DNA follows: TGTGCCATCAGCCGGGACAGGAGTCAAGAGACCCAGTACTTC. Translating gives CAISRDRSQETQYF. The chain has TRBV10-3 and TRBJ2-5; 8 bases map to TRBD1. CDR3 length: 14 residues. V dropped 6 bases and J dropped 2; count of bases not matched to a gene: 5. The germline CDR1 and CDR2 sequences are ENHRY and SYGVKD.

To note about this clone: Other DNA sequences in the same sample also yield this CDR3. The rearrangement uses TRBV29-1 and TRBJ2-5, with D possibly matching TRBD2 (6 bases). Germline V gene data show CDR1 as SQVTM and CDR2 as ANQGSEA. This CDR3 is 12 amino acids long. The V and J ends lost 6 bases and 1 base respectively, with 9 bases between them. In DNA form, the CDR3 reads TGCAGCGTGAGGGACTCCCAAGAGACCCAGTACTTC. Translation: CSVRDSQETQYF. Together with reference TRBV29-1 and TRBJ2-5, the CDR3 gives the full variable domain: SAVISQKPSRDICQRGTSLTIQCQVDSQVTMMFWYRQQPGQSLTLIATANQGSEATYESGFVIDKFPISRPNLTFSTLTVSNMSPEDSSIYLCSVRDSQETQYFGPGTRLLVL.

The CDR3 loop is CASSLETGREKLFF. The CDR3 nucleotides are TGCGCCAGCAGCTTGGAGACGGGGAGAGAAAAACTGTTTTTT. The chain combines TRBV5-1 with TRBJ1-4; the D is unclear. V lost 0 bases to trimming and J lost 8 bases, with 11 bases between them. The germline gives CDR1 SGHRS, CDR2 YFSETQ. The CDR3 loop spans 14 amino acids.

The CDR3 region has the DNA TGTGCCAGCAGTTTGCCCGGGGGCAAAGGGTCCTACGAGCAGTACTTC. As protein: CASSLPGGKGSYEQYF. J is TRBJ2-7 and V is TRBV28; D may be TRBD1 or TRBD2 (6 bases each). The germline V and J ends were trimmed by 3 bases and 1 base, with 16 bases remaining between them. The germline gives CDR1 MDHEN, CDR2 SYDVKM. The length of the CDR3 is 16 residues.

This clone was seen once. The V call is TRBV6-1, the J call TRBJ2-1; D gene uncertain. The CDR3 length is 10 residues. V was trimmed by 4 bases and J by 7 bases, leaving 2 bases between them. Germline loops: CDR1 MNHNS, CDR2 SASEGT. Written as DNA, the CDR3 is TGTGCCAGCAGTGTAAATGAGCAGTTCTTC. This translates into CASSVNEQFF.

This chain connects TRBV10-1 to TRBJ2-3, with 8 bases fitting TRBD2. Per germline, CDR1 WNHNN and CDR2 SYGVQD (reference sequence). The CDR3 length is 14 residues. The J segment lost 4 bases and the V segment lost 3 bases, leaving 3 bases of the junction unmatched. The CDR3 region has the DNA TGCGCCAGCAGTGACTCTAGCGGGCCAGATACGCAGTATTTT. Amino acids: CASSDSSGPDTQYF.

The chain couples TRBV7-3 to TRBJ2-1; D uncertain. V was clipped by 5 bases and J by 4 bases, with 18 bases between them. Germline CDR1 is SGHTA and CDR2 is FQGTGA. CDR3 size: 16 residues. CDR3 sequence reads: CASSPSQIHTYNEQFF. CDR3 bases: TGTGCCAGCAGCCCGTCGCAAATCCATACGTACAATGAGCAGTTCTTC.

The genes are TRBV7-9 and TRBJ2-5, with 10 bases aligning to TRBD2. V lost 0 bases to trimming and J lost 2 bases; unmatched junction nucleotides: 0. Germline CDR1 reads SEHNR; CDR2 reads FQNEAQ (reference sequence). This CDR3 is 15 amino acids long. The DNA for the CDR3 is TGTGCCAGCAGCTTAGCTAGCGGGGGGCAAGAGACCCAGTACTTC. Protein: CASSLASGGQETQYF.

This chain joins TRBV19 and TRBJ2-5; D ambiguous. V was trimmed by 7 bases and J by 4 bases, leaving 10 bases between them. The CDR3 runs to 12 residues. Germline CDR1 is LNHDA and CDR2 is SQIVND (reference sequence). CDR3 in amino acids: CASNSNGETQYF. CDR3 bases: TGTGCCAGTAACAGTAACGGAGAGACCCAGTACTTC.

Worth noting for this clone: The sample has other DNA sequences that encode this CDR3 too. V usage is TRBV28 and J usage is TRBJ1-2; D is uncertain. Germline V gene lookup returns CDR1 MDHEN and CDR2 SYDVKM. The CDR3 consists of 12 residues. The V end was cut by 6 bases, the J end by 0 bases, with 5 bases between. CDR3 sequence reads: CASSKANYGYTF. The CDR3 nucleotides read TGTGCCAGCAGCAAAGCTAACTATGGCTACACCTTC.